The 8 T cell receptor beta chains below all came from one sample that was sequenced in a study of blood T cell repertoires in COVID-19. Some clones are missing from TCRdb's copy, which holds only in-frame ones; the method was immunoSEQ multiplex PCR. The data contain 180,000 or so clones, approximately 86% of them singletons. The sample was peripheral blood. These receptors came from a man in his fifties or sixties with acute or convalescent COVID-19.

The rearrangement links TRBV5-1 to TRBJ2-1; 8 bases agree with TRBD2. J gave up 5 bases and V 7 bases, and 14 bases lay outside the gene matches. Per germline, CDR1 SGHRS and CDR2 YFSETQ. The CDR3 length is 16 residues. The CDR3 bases are TGCGCCAGCCGCCTCCGGACTAGCTTGTTTGACAATGAGCAGTTCTTC. Translating it yields CASRLRTSLFDNEQFF.

The chain combines TRBV29-1 with TRBJ2-4; no clear D gene. Trimming stripped 7 bases from V and 0 bases from J, with 10 bases between. Germline CDR1 is SQVTM and CDR2 is ANQGSEA. This CDR3 is built from 13 residues. For the CDR3, the DNA is TGCAGCGCCCGGTCGCTAGCCAAAAACATTCAGTACTTC. As protein: CSARSLAKNIQYF.

This rearrangement joins TRBV3-1 (or the pseudogene TRBV3-2) to TRBJ2-7; D is undetermined. V was cut by 4 bases and J by 4 bases, with 11 bases left in between. This CDR3 has 13 residues. Germline CDR1 LGHDT, CDR2 YNNKEL (reference sequence). The CDR3 is CASSPRGWYEQYF. The CDR3 DNA follows: TGTGCCAGCAGCCCGAGAGGTTGGTACGAGCAGTACTTC.

The chain combines TRBV5-1 with TRBJ1-4; D call uncertain. The CDR3 totals 16 residues. Germline V gene lookup returns CDR1 SGHRS and CDR2 YFSETQ. V was pared by 0 bases and J by 1 base, with 10 bases between. The CDR3 DNA is TGCGCCAGCAGCTTGGAGCCGAGTGGAACTAATGAAAAACTGTTTTTT. Residues: CASSLEPSGTNEKLFF. The complete variable domain, with remaining parts taken from reference TRBV5-1 and TRBJ1-4, reads KAGVTQTPRYLIKTRGQQVTLSCSPISGHRSVSWYQQTPGQGLQFLFEYFSETQRNKGNFPGRFSGRQFSNSRSEMNVSTLELGDSALYLCASSLEPSGTNEKLFFGSGTQLSVL.

The chain couples TRBV7-9 to TRBJ2-6, with D maybe TRBD2 (6 bases). Trimming took off 5 bases at V and 0 bases at J, with 11 bases between the two ends. The germline gives CDR1 SEHNR, CDR2 FQNEAQ (reference sequence). The CDR3 covers 16 residues. The CDR3 sequence: CASSRGEDSGANVLTF. CDR3 in DNA: TGTGCCAGCAGCCGTGGGGAGGACTCTGGGGCCAACGTCCTGACTTTC.

J is TRBJ1-2 and V is TRBV6-5, with D possibly TRBD1 on 6 matching bases. From germline, CDR1 is MNHEY and CDR2 SVGAGI. Trimming left V 10 bases short and J 7 bases short, with 19 bases between. This CDR3 comprises 13 residues. CDR3 DNA: TGTGCCACCCTCACGGGGGGCGGCGGTGGCTACACCTTC. Translating gives CATLTGGGGGYTF.

This chain uses TRBV19 with TRBJ2-7; maybe TRBD2 (5 bases). V was shortened by 4 bases and J by 10 bases, with 17 bases between the two germline ends. The CDR3 is 13 residues long. Germline V gives CDR1 LNHDA, CDR2 SQIVND (reference sequence). The CDR3, as DNA: TGTGCCAGTAGTAGCGGGCCCGCAGCCATCCAGTACTTC. This gives the protein CASSSGPAAIQYF.

J is TRBJ1-1 and V is TRBV6-5; TRBD1 agrees at 7 bases. V lost 5 bases, J lost 1 base, and 7 bases stayed unmatched. Germline lookup yields CDR1 MNHEY and CDR2 SVGAGI. The CDR3 is 15 residues long. The CDR3 nucleotides are TGTGCCAGCAGTCCCTCAGACAGGGAGAACACTGAAGCTTTCTTT. Translated, it gives CASSPSDRENTEAFF.